The rows below give T cell receptor beta chains drawn from one sample of a study of beta chain features in type 1 diabetes. Assay: immunoSEQ multiplex PCR; the TCRdb copy retains only in-frame clones and omits some. Of under 800,000 clones listed, about 14% are singletons. Sequenced input: naive CD4+ T cells from blood. The receptors were gathered from a man aged 18 to 29 in good health. CDR3s include the opening cysteine and the closing phenylalanine or tryptophan.

cdr3_length v_call cdr3_aa
15 TRBV5-1 CASSLQDFNTGELFF
13 TRBV6-5 CASSYPGYPGYTF
18 TRBV28 CASSFWNLQGAEGNTIYF
13 TRBV10-3 CAISGLTGRGYTF
16 TRBV6-5 CASSYSGGTGVSPLHF
12 TRBV6-5 CASSRLNTEAFF
13 TRBV5-1 CASSSRAAYEQYF
15 TRBV10-3 CAISESTRFNQPQHF
15 TRBV4-1 CASSQRTGTPGEQYF
16 TRBV5-1 CASSSTWRDRPYEQYF
13 TRBV7-9 CASSLSRANEQFF
14 TRBV10-3 CATQGWGSNQPQHF
13 TRBV7-2 CASSPGTVVEAFF
16 TRBV12-5 CASGLVLGTVHNEQFF
15 TRBV19 CASSEQGHSTDTQYF
13 TRBV7-9 CASSHRTDTEAFF
16 TRBV28 CASRLPGTATQETQYF
15 TRBV7-3 CASSLTPGVKETQYF
14 TRBV29-1 CSVRAGGRGNEQFF
16 TRBV9 CASSVVASGNTGELFF
15 TRBV5-1 CASSLGDSLNTEAFF
14 TRBV6-5 CASSRLAGPFEQYF
14 TRBV5-4 CASSLDSENYGYTF
14 TRBV9 CASSRQGAYYGYTF
15 TRBV5-1 CASSLPGGSNQPQHF
17 TRBV4-1 CASSLSGQGAVGNTIYF
15 TRBV7-9 CASSFSDRVNTEAFF
13 TRBV9 CASSVGPRTDEIF
14 TRBV4-3 CASSQPDRENGYTF
12 TRBV18 CASSQYQETQYF
12 TRBV7-2 CASSPQSREQYF
16 TRBV28 CASTLPGTSGLYEQYF
14 TRBV5-4 CASSLTRGQGGYTF
15 TRBV7-2 CASSLGRINTGELFF
14 TRBV4-3 CASSQGMVNTEAFF